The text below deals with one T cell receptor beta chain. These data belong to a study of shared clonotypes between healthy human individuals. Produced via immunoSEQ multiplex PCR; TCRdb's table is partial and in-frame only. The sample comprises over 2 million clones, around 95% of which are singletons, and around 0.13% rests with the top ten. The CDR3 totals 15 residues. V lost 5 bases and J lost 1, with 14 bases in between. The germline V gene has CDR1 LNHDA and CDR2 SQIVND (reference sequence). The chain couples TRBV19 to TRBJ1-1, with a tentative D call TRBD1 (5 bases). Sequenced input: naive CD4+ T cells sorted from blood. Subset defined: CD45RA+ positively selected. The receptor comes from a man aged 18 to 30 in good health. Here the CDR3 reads CASSLQGVGNTEAFF. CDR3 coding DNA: TGTGCCAGTAGTCTCCAGGGTGTAGGGAACACTGAAGCTTTCTTT.